Shown below are 8 T cell receptor beta chains from a single sample sequenced in a study of cytomegalovirus exposure and HLA in healthy donors. Both 60 Vbeta primers and 13 Jbeta primers went into the PCR. Produced via immunoSEQ multiplex PCR; TCRdb's table is partial and in-frame only. The sample records around 120,000 clones, around 71% being singletons. Material for sequencing was PBMCs. These receptors were taken from a woman between 55 and 75 years old in good health and CMV-seropositive.

This clone was detected only once. The rearrangement joins TRBV2 to TRBJ1-5; a weak D match, TRBD1 (6 bases). V lost 1 base and J lost 6, with 16 bases in between. Germline CDR1 and CDR2: SNHLY and FYNNEI. This CDR3 spans 16 amino acids. CDR3 nucleotides: TGTGCCAGCAGTGAAGGCGGGGGCAGGGAGAGTCAGCCCCAGCATTTT. This gives the protein CASSEGGGRESQPQHF.

This sequence joins TRBV11-2 and TRBJ2-1; D is uncertain. The CDR3 contains 12 residues. The germline CDR1 and CDR2 sequences are SGHAT and FQNNGV. Trimming took off 1 base at V and 6 bases at J, with 4 bases between the two ends. The CDR3, as DNA: TGTGCCAGCAGCTTAGTCGGCAATGAGCAGTTCTTC. This gives the protein CASSLVGNEQFF.

V and J are TRBV19 and TRBJ1-2; TRBD1 agrees at 9 bases. The CDR3 loop spans 13 amino acids. Germline-derived CDR1 and CDR2 are LNHDA and SQIVND (reference sequence). V lost 5 bases and J lost 8; bases outside the gene matches: 6. Written as DNA, the CDR3 is TGTGCCAGTAGTCAACAGGGGGCGCCGGGCTACACCTTC. It codes for CASSQQGAPGYTF.

The chain employs TRBV6-1 and TRBJ1-1; TRBD1 matches 7 bases. Germline CDR1 is MNHNS and CDR2 is SASEGT. The V segment lost 2 bases and the J segment 11 bases; nucleotides outside the gene matches: 14. This CDR3 has 15 residues. The CDR3 sequence: CASSERDRSTRGAFF. The CDR3 bases are TGTGCCAGCAGTGAACGGGACAGAAGCACACGGGGGGCTTTCTTT.

This chain uses TRBV29-1 with TRBJ1-1; no reliable D call. CDR1 SQVTM and CDR2 ANQGSEA come from the germline V gene. The CDR3 has 13 residues. Trimming pared 6 bases from V and 2 bases from J, leaving 13 bases between. The CDR3 loop is CSVSPTANTEAFF. The CDR3, as DNA: TGCAGCGTCTCACCTACAGCAAACACTGAAGCTTTCTTT.

This chain uses TRBV19 with TRBJ2-2; 11 nucleotides line up with TRBD2. With 5 bases clipped from V and 5 bases from J, the junction kept 7 bases outside the gene matches. The CDR3 consists of 16 residues. Germline CDR1 reads LNHDA; CDR2 reads SQIVND (reference sequence). CDR3 protein: CASSRLAGGPTGELFF. The CDR3 DNA sequence: TGTGCCAGTAGTCGATTAGCGGGGGGGCCTACCGGGGAGCTGTTTTTT.

The chain has TRBV5-6 and TRBJ1-4; D is uncertain. V dropped 0 bases and J dropped 8 bases, with 8 bases sitting between them. This CDR3 comprises 13 residues. Looked up from germline, CDR1 is SGHDT and CDR2 is YYEEEE. The CDR3 loop is CASSLGSSEKLFF. In DNA, the CDR3 is TGTGCCAGCAGCTTGGGCAGTTCGGAAAAACTGTTTTTT.

This clone was detected once. The chain employs TRBV25-1 and TRBJ2-7; 11 bases match TRBD1. Germline V gene lookup returns CDR1 MGHDK and CDR2 SYGVNS. V lost 4 bases to trimming and J lost 0 bases; unmatched junction nucleotides: 2. This CDR3 is built from 15 residues. The CDR3 sequence: CASSVGQGASYEQYF. The CDR3 nucleotides are TGTGCCAGCAGTGTCGGACAGGGGGCCTCCTACGAGCAGTACTTC.